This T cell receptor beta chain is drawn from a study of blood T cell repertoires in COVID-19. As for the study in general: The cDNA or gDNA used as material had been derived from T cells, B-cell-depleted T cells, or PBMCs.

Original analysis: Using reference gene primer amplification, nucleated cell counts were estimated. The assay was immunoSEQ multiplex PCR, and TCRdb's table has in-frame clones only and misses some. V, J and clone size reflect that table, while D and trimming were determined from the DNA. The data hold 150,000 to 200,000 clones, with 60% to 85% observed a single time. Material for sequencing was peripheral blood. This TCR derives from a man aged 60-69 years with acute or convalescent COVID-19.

The CDR3 bases are TGTGCCTGGAGTGTAGGCCTAACAGGACGAACATACAATGAGCAGTTCTTC. Its translation is CAWSVGLTGRTYNEQFF. The chain links TRBV30 to TRBJ2-1; a possible D gene is TRBD1 (5 bases). Between the trimmed V and J ends, which lost 0 bases and 4 bases, there was a span of 19 bases. The CDR3 is 17 residues long. Germline V gives CDR1 GTSNPN, CDR2 SVGIG (reference sequence).